This T cell receptor (beta chain) was sequenced in a study of T-cell reconstitution after alpha-beta-depleted transplantation in children. The CDR3 covers 15 residues. Trimming left V 1 base short and J 2 bases short, with 6 bases between. Germline CDR1 reads LNHDA; CDR2 reads SQIVND (reference sequence). This clonotype came up once. Its target is unknown. Study-wide results and caveats: The origin of alpha-beta T cells about two months after transplant was reportedly several hundred expanded graft clones. Some patients' high day-60 TCRbeta diversity was traced to surviving recipient T cells and thymic progenitors. After one year, T-cell counts and TCRbeta diversity mostly came from new T cells.

Unique molecular identifiers were incorporated into the prepared TCRbeta library. TCRdb re-called the PCR reads through MiXCR, storing one row per CDR3 protein. This sample has hundreds of thousands of distinct CDR3 sequences; around 15% occur once, and the top ten carry just under 30%. The chain recombines TRBV19 with TRBJ2-6; unclear D gene. This clonotype originated in a boy less than two years old who had a stem cell transplant for Wiskott-Aldrich syndrome, so the T cells may come from the graft donor. The source material was PBMCs, mostly from graft donor cells, sampled 360 days after TCRalphabeta/CD19-depleted stem cell transplant. The CDR3 reads CASSIVGTGANVLTF. CDR3 DNA: TGTGCCAGTAGTATAGTGGGTACTGGGGCCAACGTCCTGACTTTC.